A selection of T cell receptor beta chains follows, all from one sample in a study of T cell changes during pregnancy in multiple sclerosis. The table came from immunoSEQ multiplex PCR; TCRdb's copy has only in-frame clones and leaves some out. The profile covers 40,000 to 50,000 clones, with 94% appearing a single time and almost 4.5% taken by the ten largest. The starting material was CD8+ T cells from peripheral blood mononuclear cells, obtained in the first trimester of pregnancy. The receptors derive from a female donor with multiple sclerosis, enrolled in a pregnancy study. Both conserved end residues are part of each CDR3. A D gene is named only where the DNA matches it firmly. Expanded clones are given a class, and other clones once, few, many or no size at all.

v_call	d_call	clone_size	j_call	cdr3_length	cdr3_aa	cdr3_nt
TRBV27	TRBD1	-	TRBJ2-7	17	CASSLSTTGAYSYEQYF	TGTGCCAGCAGTTTATCGACCACAGGGGCATACTCCTACGAGCAGTACTTC
TRBV19	-	-	TRBJ1-1	13	CASSIQGNTEAFF	TGTGCCAGTAGTATACAGGGGAACACTGAAGCTTTCTTT
TRBV7-3	-	-	TRBJ2-1	14	CASSSSAPDYEQFF	TGTGCCAGCAGCTCTAGCGCCCCAGACTATGAGCAGTTCTTC
TRBV13	-	-	TRBJ2-2	15	CASNGDTSDTGELFF	TGTGCCAGCAATGGGGACACCTCCGACACCGGGGAGCTGTTTTTT
TRBV7-9	-	-	TRBJ2-2	15	CASSLGTLNTGELFF	TGTGCCAGCAGCTTAGGGACTTTGAACACCGGGGAGCTGTTTTTT
TRBV28	TRBD1	-	TRBJ2-3	14	CASSLTGGTDTQYF	TGTGCCAGCAGTCTGACAGGGGGGACAGATACGCAGTATTTT
TRBV27	TRBD2	-	TRBJ2-7	14	CASSGSGSGAEQYF	TGTGCCAGCAGTGGAAGCGGGAGCGGGGCTGAGCAGTACTTC
TRBV5-1	TRBD1	-	TRBJ2-1	15	CASSLEGTDYNEQFF	TGCGCCAGCAGCTTGGAGGGGACAGATTACAATGAGCAGTTCTTC
TRBV7-9	TRBD2	-	TRBJ2-3	14	CASSTAGRIDTQYF	TGTGCCAGCAGCACAGCCGGGAGGATAGATACGCAGTATTTT
TRBV11-1	-	-	TRBJ1-1	14	CASSYDILFPEAFF	TGTGCCAGCAGCTATGACATTCTGTTCCCTGAAGCTTTCTTT
TRBV7-9	TRBD1	-	TRBJ2-5	15	CASSRSTGGLETQYF	TGTGCCAGCAGCCGTTCGACAGGGGGCTTAGAGACCCAGTACTTC
TRBV7-3	TRBD2	-	TRBJ2-1	14	CASSSHGGDGEQFF	TGTGCCAGCAGCTCCCACGGGGGGGACGGCGAGCAGTTCTTC
TRBV4-2	-	-	TRBJ2-6	17	CASGPPGTASGANVLTF	TGTGCCAGCGGTCCACCCGGGACTGCCTCTGGGGCCAACGTCCTGACTTTC
TRBV5-7	-	-	TRBJ2-4	15	CASSYRELAKNIQYF	TGTGCCAGCAGCTACCGGGAACTAGCCAAAAACATTCAGTACTTC
TRBV6-1	-	-	TRBJ1-1	9	CASLKQAFF	TGTGCCAGCCTAAAACAAGCTTTCTTT
TRBV27	TRBD2	-	TRBJ2-7	15	CASTPRGGRAHEQYF	TGTGCCAGCACTCCGCGGGGCGGGAGGGCCCACGAGCAGTACTTC
TRBV7-2	-	-	TRBJ1-2	15	CASSLATDPNYGYTF	TGTGCCAGCAGCTTAGCGACTGATCCTAACTATGGCTACACCTTC
TRBV4-1	-	-	TRBJ2-7	13	CASSQGGAYEQYF	TGCGCCAGCAGCCAAGGGGGGGCCTACGAGCAGTACTTC
TRBV27	-	-	TRBJ1-1	14	CASSITLEGTEAFF	TGTGCCAGCTCTATAACTCTGGAGGGCACTGAAGCTTTCTTT
TRBV5-4	-	-	TRBJ2-5	15	CASSLVAGSLETQYF	TGTGCCAGCAGCTTGGTGGCGGGGAGCCTTGAGACCCAGTACTTC
TRBV4-1	TRBD1	-	TRBJ2-5	17	CASSPMGQPVSEETQYF	TGCGCCAGCAGCCCAATGGGACAGCCGGTTAGTGAAGAGACCCAGTACTTC
TRBV27	TRBD2	once	TRBJ2-7	18	CASSSYPGLAGYSYEQYF	TGTGCCAGCAGTTCCTACCCGGGACTAGCGGGTTACTCCTACGAGCAGTACTTC
TRBV6-1	TRBD1	-	TRBJ2-1	15	CASALGTGDRDEQFF	TGTGCCAGCGCCTTGGGGACAGGGGATCGCGATGAGCAGTTCTTC
TRBV7-9	TRBD1	-	TRBJ2-7	17	CASSSPLRDRGPYEQYF	TGTGCCAGCAGCTCCCCCCTCCGGGACAGGGGGCCCTACGAGCAGTACTTC
TRBV7-6	-	-	TRBJ2-2	12	CASSSESGELFF	TGTGCCAGCAGCTCGGAGTCCGGGGAGCTGTTTTTT